This T cell receptor beta chain was captured by sequencing in a study of CD8 T cells in Susac syndrome. With 7 bases removed from V and 1 base from J, the gap between germline ends came to 10 bases. CDR3 length: 12 amino acids. CDR1 GTSNPN and CDR2 SVGIG come from the germline V gene (reference sequence). A quantity of about 0.5 to 1 ug RNA underwent reverse transcription using random hexamers. The CDR3 of TCR beta was amplified by immunoSEQ multiplex PCR across 54 Vbeta and 13 Jbeta. TCRdb recomputed calls from the immunoSEQ multiplex PCR reads with MiXCR, one row per CDR3 protein. The sample yields 180,000 or so distinct CDR3 sequences, around 94% seen once.

The sample taken for sequencing was CD4+ T cells from PBMCs. This chain joins TRBV30 and TRBJ1-2, with D uncertain. The receptor's source is a human donor in good health. The CDR3 sequence is CAFSPGNYGYTF. CDR3 nucleotides: TGTGCCTTTTCCCCGGGTAACTATGGCTACACCTTC.